The 4 T cell receptor beta chains in this list originate from one sample, sequenced in a study of post-analysis software for immune sequencing data. Study-wide points: Controls had lower frequencies than patients of a handful of TRBV segments, which included TRBV5-6, TRBV5-1 and TRBV20-1.

No cognate antigen is known for these TCRs. Tagging with unique molecular identifiers was a feature of the TCR beta cDNA libraries. MiXCR, applied by TCRdb to the PCR reads, yields one record per CDR3 protein. The sample yields hundreds of thousands of distinct CDR3 sequences, about 53% seen once. What was sequenced was blood. The source of these receptors is a girl aged 5-17 years with multiple sclerosis.

CDR3 protein: CASSPRGHPSTDTQYF. The DNA of the CDR3 is TGTGCCAGCAGTCCGCGGGGGCACCCTAGCACAGATACGCAGTATTTT. The chain has TRBV12-3 or TRBV12-4 and TRBJ2-3; D may be TRBD2 (7 bases). Trimming stripped 5 bases from V and 0 bases from J, with 15 bases between. The CDR3 loop spans 16 amino acids.

This clonotype appeared many times. This chain connects TRBV6-2 or TRBV6-3 to TRBJ2-5; D tentatively fits TRBD1 or TRBD2 (5 bases each). CDR1 MNHEY and CDR2 SVGEGT come from the germline V gene. V lost 7 bases to trimming and J lost 10 bases, with 16 bases between them. The CDR3 runs to 12 residues. CDR3 sequence reads: CASTRDRRDQYF. CDR3 in DNA: TGTGCCAGCACCCGGGACCGACGGGACCAGTACTTC.

This clonotype was seen once. The germline gene is not matched at one end of the junction; a read error may be the cause. V and J are TRBV15 and TRBJ2-6; perhaps TRBD1 as D (5 bases). The CDR3 is 15 amino acids. Germline V lookup: CDR1 LNHNV, CDR2 YYDKDF (reference sequence). The CDR3 sequence is CATSRQGSGASVRTF. The CDR3 coding sequence is TGTGCCACCAGCAGACAGGGATCTGGGGCCAGCGTCCGGACTTTC.

With regard to this clonotype: The junction departs from the called germline gene at one end, perhaps through a read error. This chain uses TRBV7-7 with TRBJ2-5; D is ambiguous. The V gene's germline CDR1 is SSHAT and CDR2 FNYEAQ (reference sequence). CDR3 length: 14 amino acids. The CDR3 bases are TGTGCTAGCAGCTTAGGCAAGGCGGCCTCACCCCAGTACTTC. Its translation: CASSLGKAASPQYF.